These 18 T cell receptor beta chains were sequenced from one sample in a study of T-cell memory formation after mild COVID-19. Using its own MiXCR run on the 5' RACE reads, TCRdb lists one record per CDR3 protein. In the table there are around 310,000 distinct CDR3 sequences, about a sixth of which are singletons. Sequencing was performed on PBMCs or a T cell subset sorted from them (not recorded which). The receptors come from a man between 18 and 35 years old who had mild COVID-19 (a few samples of this study predate the infection). Cell type and time point are not known.

The chain combines TRBV7-9 with TRBJ2-1, with a tentative D call TRBD2 (6 bases). Trimming removed 6 bases from V and 1 base from J, with 10 bases in between. Germline values: CDR1 SEHNR, CDR2 FQNEAQ (reference sequence). The CDR3 loop spans 14 amino acids. CDR3 sequence reads: CASRREKSYNEQFF. The CDR3 DNA reads TGTGCCAGCAGGCGGGAAAAATCCTACAATGAGCAGTTCTTC.

J is TRBJ1-2 and V is TRBV12-3 or TRBV12-4; D may be TRBD1 (6 bases). The CDR3 sequence is 12 residues long. V was clipped by 7 bases and J by 10 bases, with 16 bases between them. The CDR3 DNA sequence: TGTGCCAGCACCCAAAGGGGGGACAACTACACCTTC. Its translation is CASTQRGDNYTF.

J is TRBJ2-3 and V is TRBV2; the D gene is possibly TRBD1 (6 bases). V was cut by 6 bases and J by 5 bases, with 15 bases left in between. Germline V gene sequence: CDR1 SNHLY, CDR2 FYNNEI. The CDR3 has 14 amino acids. CDR3 protein: CASRGQTAGDTQYF. CDR3 in DNA: TGTGCCAGCAGGGGACAAACCGCCGGAGATACGCAGTATTTT.

There are a few counts of this clonotype. V usage is TRBV27 and J usage is TRBJ2-1; 9 bases agree with TRBD2. Looked up from germline, CDR1 is MNHEY and CDR2 is SMNVEV (reference sequence). V trimming: 6 bases; J trimming: 0 bases; junction bases outside the gene matches: 6. This CDR3 contains 16 residues. Here the CDR3 reads CASRPSGVPSYNEQFF. The CDR3 DNA sequence: TGTGCCAGCAGACCTAGCGGGGTTCCCTCCTACAATGAGCAGTTCTTC.

This clonotype was counted a few times. This chain uses TRBV6-2 or TRBV6-3 with TRBJ2-7; 8 bases line up with TRBD2. This CDR3 spans 15 amino acids. Germline V gene data show CDR1 as MNHEY and CDR2 as SVGEGT. J was trimmed by 7 bases and V by 6 bases; bases with no gene match: 14. This CDR3 is CASSSGGAMTGEQYF. CDR3 DNA sequence: TGTGCCAGCAGCTCCGGGGGGGCCATGACGGGGGAGCAGTACTTC.

The chain joins TRBV18 to TRBJ2-7, with 12 bases fitting TRBD1. This CDR3 is 15 amino acids long. Germline V CDR1 and CDR2: KGHSH, LQKENI. V was pared by 5 bases and J by 7 bases, with 9 bases of the junction left unmatched. This CDR3 is CASSSGTGGAGEQYV. CDR3 nucleotides: TGTGCCAGCTCATCCGGGACAGGGGGCGCGGGGGAGCAGTACGTC.

This clonotype was counted between two and nine times. The gene calls are TRBV11-2 and TRBJ1-2; D possibly corresponds to TRBD1 (6 bases). V was clipped by 4 bases and J by 4 bases, with 16 bases between them. The CDR3 has 15 amino acids. Per germline, CDR1 SGHAT and CDR2 FQNNGV. CDR3 nucleotides: TGTGCCAGCAGCTCCTCGCGGGGACAAATCTATGGCTACACCTTC. Residues: CASSSSRGQIYGYTF.

The CDR3 sequence is CASSQTGDNRGYTF. For the CDR3, the DNA is TGTGCCAGCAGCCAGACAGGGGACAATCGTGGCTACACCTTC. This chain connects TRBV7-2 to TRBJ1-2, with 8 bases matching TRBD1. Trimming at V came to 5 bases and at J to 7 bases, leaving 9 bases not matched to a gene. The CDR3 totals 14 residues. Germline V gene sequence: CDR1 SGHTA, CDR2 FQGNSA.

This chain uses TRBV4-2 with TRBJ1-3; a weak D match, TRBD1 (5 bases). Germline assignment: CDR1 LGHNA and CDR2 YNFKEQ. The CDR3 length is 18 residues. Trimming removed 5 bases from V and 2 bases from J, with 22 bases in between. Here the CDR3 reads CASSSRGYQGRPGNTIYF. The CDR3 nucleotides read TGTGCCAGCAGCTCTCGGGGGTATCAGGGAAGGCCTGGAAACACCATATATTTT.

The V gene is TRBV5-4, the J gene TRBJ2-1; 8 nucleotides line up with TRBD1. The CDR3 covers 14 residues. CDR1 is SGHNT, CDR2 YYREEE, per germline (reference sequence). V was pared by 3 bases and J by 6 bases, with 5 bases of the junction left unmatched. CDR3 in amino acids: CASSSPGQANEQFF. The DNA for the CDR3 is TGTGCCAGCAGCTCCCCGGGACAGGCCAATGAGCAGTTCTTC.

V usage is TRBV20-1 and J usage is TRBJ2-3; 9 bases fit TRBD2. The CDR3 extends over 15 amino acids. J lost 2 bases, V lost 4 bases, and 7 bases had no gene match. Germline V gene data show CDR1 as DFQATT and CDR2 as SNEGSKA (reference sequence). CDR3 region: CSANPSGGFTDTQYF. Here the CDR3 DNA reads TGCAGTGCTAACCCCAGCGGGGGGTTCACAGATACGCAGTATTTT.

This clonotype was seen many times. The chain is built from TRBV20-1 and TRBJ2-5, with D unclear. The CDR3 runs 15 residues. Looked up from germline, CDR1 is DFQATT and CDR2 is SNEGSKA (reference sequence). Trimming removed 3 bases from V and 7 bases from J, with 21 bases in between. The CDR3 sequence: CSARDPKTEWGTQYF. The CDR3 bases are TGCAGTGCTAGGGACCCTAAGACGGAATGGGGGACCCAGTACTTC.

The sample holds many counts of this clonotype. The V and J genes are TRBV5-1 and TRBJ2-6, with a possible D match to TRBD1 (5 bases). Trimming pared 5 bases from V and 2 bases from J, leaving 11 bases between. The germline V gene encodes CDR1 SGHRS and CDR2 YFSETQ. The CDR3 sequence is 15 residues long. As DNA, the CDR3 is TGCGCCAGCAGACAGGATCCCGCTGGGGCCAACGTCCTGACTTTC. Amino acids: CASRQDPAGANVLTF.

The rearrangement uses TRBV19 and TRBJ1-5; D not certain. V lost 4 bases and J 3 bases, leaving 16 bases between the germline ends. This CDR3 is built from 16 residues. The germline V gene encodes CDR1 LNHDA and CDR2 SQIVND (reference sequence). The CDR3 protein is CASSNRRGVNNQPQHF. The CDR3 DNA reads as TGTGCCAGTAGTAATCGACGGGGAGTAAACAATCAGCCCCAGCATTTT.

The V gene is TRBV6-2 or TRBV6-3, the J gene TRBJ1-1; TRBD1 agrees at 8 bases. Germline CDR1 is MNHEY and CDR2 is SVGEGT. CDR3 length: 12 amino acids. V gave up 9 bases and J gave up 4 bases; unmatched junction bases: 4. CDR3 nucleotide sequence: TGTGCCAGTGATACAGGGGGCACTGAAGCTTTCTTT. Translated: CASDTGGTEAFF.

This clonotype turned up a few times. V and J are TRBV4-1 and TRBJ2-5; D is undetermined. Trimming pared 1 base from V and 4 bases from J, leaving 13 bases between. The CDR3 runs to 15 residues. Germline assignment: CDR1 MGHRA and CDR2 YSYEKL. The CDR3 spells CASSQVTQSGETQYF. The DNA for the CDR3 is TGCGCCAGCAGCCAAGTAACACAGTCCGGAGAGACCCAGTACTTC.

This clonotype was seen a handful of times. This sequence joins TRBV3-1 and TRBJ2-2, with D tentatively TRBD1 or TRBD2 (5 bases each). The CDR3 runs 14 residues. Trimming left V 8 bases short and J 3 bases short, with 13 bases between. CDR1 and CDR2 from the germline V gene are LGHDT and YNNKEL (reference sequence). The CDR3 DNA reads TGTGCCAGCTGCCCCGTGGGGGACACCGGGGAGCTGTTTTTT. Translated, it gives CASCPVGDTGELFF.

J is TRBJ2-1 and V is TRBV4-3; 7 bases align to TRBD2. CDR1 LGHNA and CDR2 YSLEER come from the germline V gene. With 0 bases clipped from V and 4 bases from J, the junction kept 18 bases outside the gene matches. The CDR3 sequence is 20 residues long. CDR3 bases: TGCGCCAGCAGCCAAGAGGTCTTGGGCGGACGGGGGGACTATTACAATGAGCAGTTCTTC. It codes for CASSQEVLGGRGDYYNEQFF.